These T cell receptor beta chains were read from a single sample in a study of T cell responses to AZD1222 COVID-19 vaccine. Produced via immunoSEQ multiplex PCR; TCRdb's table is partial and in-frame only. The sample comprises about 56,000 clones, about 88% of which are singletons, and 6.9% rests with the top ten. Sequencing was performed on peripheral blood, taken 28 days after the second AZD1222 dose. These receptors all come from an adult who received the AZD1222 COVID-19 vaccine. Both conserved end residues are part of each CDR3. A D gene is named only where the DNA matches it firmly. Clone size is stated in some rows and not others, as once, few, many or a class when expanded.

V gene	J gene	D gene	clone size	CDR3 DNA	CDR3 protein
TRBV4-1	TRBJ1-1	.	.	TGCGCCAGCAGCCAAGAGGTCGGACAGAACACTGAAGCTTTCTTT	CASSQEVGQNTEAFF
TRBV6-5	TRBJ1-2	.	.	TGTGCCAGCAGATCTGTTAGGGGCAGCTATGGCTACACCTTC	CASRSVRGSYGYTF
TRBV6-1	TRBJ2-5	TRBD1	.	TGTGCCAGCAGTGAACAGGGGGCTGAGACCCAGTACTTC	CASSEQGAETQYF
TRBV7-2	TRBJ1-1	TRBD1	.	TGTGCCAGCAGCATTTCAGACAGGGCAACTGAAGCTTTCTTT	CASSISDRATEAFF
TRBV19	TRBJ2-7	.	.	TGTGCCAGTAGTATTTCGGAAGGGTACGTCTACGAGCAGTACTTC	CASSISEGYVYEQYF
TRBV28	TRBJ2-3	TRBD2	.	TGTGCCAGCAGTTGGACTAGCGGGGCTTATACGCAGTATTTT	CASSWTSGAYTQYF
TRBV28	TRBJ1-4	TRBD1	.	TGTGCCAGCAAGGCAGGGGGGGAAAAACTGTTTTTT	CASKAGGEKLFF
TRBV7-8	TRBJ2-2	.	once	TGTGCCAGCAGCTTTAGGGGCGGTACTAACACCGGGGAGCTGTTTTTT	CASSFRGGTNTGELFF
TRBV7-2	TRBJ2-4	.	.	TGTGCCAGCAGCTACCGGGACACCCAAAACATTCAGTACTTC	CASSYRDTQNIQYF
TRBV5-1	TRBJ1-1	.	.	TGCGCCAGCAGCATGGGACTCCACACTGAAGCTTTCTTT	CASSMGLHTEAFF
TRBV6-1	TRBJ2-5	TRBD1	.	TGTGCCAGCAGAGGACGACAGGGGAAAGAGACCCAGTACTTC	CASRGRQGKETQYF
TRBV5-5	TRBJ1-4	.	.	TGTGCCAGCAGCCCAGGGGTAGGGAGAACTAATGAAAAACTGTTTTTT	CASSPGVGRTNEKLFF
TRBV28	TRBJ1-2	.	.	TGTGCCAGCAGTTTTGGGGGGCGAGGCTACACCTTC	CASSFGGRGYTF
TRBV13	TRBJ2-1	.	.	TGTGCCAGCAGCTTTAGGGCTTTTGAGCAGTTCTTC	CASSFRAFEQFF
TRBV5-5	TRBJ1-5	.	.	TGTGCCAGCAGCAGGACGGATAGCAATCAGCCCCAGCATTTT	CASSRTDSNQPQHF
TRBV11-2	TRBJ2-1	TRBD1	.	TGTGCCAGCAGCTTAGGGACAGGGGGCCCCTACAATGAGCAGTTCTTC	CASSLGTGGPYNEQFF
TRBV12-5	TRBJ1-1	.	.	TGTGCTAGTGGTCCAGACGGGTGGGGCGAAGCTTTCTTT	CASGPDGWGEAFF
TRBV20-1	TRBJ2-7	.	.	TGCAGTGCTAGAGTCTTCTACGAGCAGTACTTC	CSARVFYEQYF
TRBV1	TRBJ2-7	.	.	TGCACCAGCAGCCAGCCCGAGCAGTACTTC	CTSSQPEQYF
TRBV28	TRBJ1-1	.	.	TGTGCCAGCAGTTTATCGGGAGAGAACACTGAAGCTTTCTTT	CASSLSGENTEAFF
TRBV27	TRBJ2-3	TRBD2	once	TGTGCCAGCAGTGGGATACTAGCGTCGGGCACAGATACGCAGTATTTT	CASSGILASGTDTQYF
TRBV28	TRBJ2-3	.	.	TGTGCCAGCAGTGGGGGGGGCCTCACAGATACGCAGTATTTT	CASSGGGLTDTQYF
TRBV10-3	TRBJ2-7	TRBD1	.	TGTGCCATCAGTGAGTCGAAGGGGACAGGGATCTACGAGCAGTACTTC	CAISESKGTGIYEQYF
TRBV20-1	TRBJ2-7	.	.	TGCAGTGCTAGCTCAGGGTACGAGCAGTACTTC	CSASSGYEQYF
TRBV9	TRBJ1-4	TRBD1	.	TGTGCCAGCAGCATGACAGGGAGTAGTGAAAAACTGTTTTTT	CASSMTGSSEKLFF
TRBV5-1	TRBJ1-4	.	.	TGCGCCAGCAGCCGCCGTTGGGGTGAAAAACTGTTTTTT	CASSRRWGEKLFF
TRBV18	TRBJ2-7	.	.	TGTGCCAGCTCACCATTGGGGGGCGGAGAAGACGAGCAGTACTTC	CASSPLGGGEDEQYF
TRBV29-1	TRBJ1-2	TRBD1	.	TGCAGCGTTGAAGTGAGTGGACAGGGTAGAAGCTACACCTTC	CSVEVSGQGRSYTF
TRBV10-3	TRBJ2-7	.	.	TGTGCCATCAGTTCCAGCTTCTCCTACGAGCAGTACTTC	CAISSSFSYEQYF
TRBV3-1/TRBV3-2	TRBJ2-3	.	.	TGTGCCAGCAGCCAAAGGCCCGGGACATCTCGGGATACGCAGTATTTT	CASSQRPGTSRDTQYF
TRBV7-8	TRBJ1-5	.	.	TGTGCCAGCAGCTTTTTATGGGGGAACAATCAGCCCCAGCATTTT	CASSFLWGNNQPQHF
TRBV5-1	TRBJ2-1	TRBD2	once	TGCGCCAGCAGCCACACCGGGACTAGCGGGGGGACCGCCTACAATGAGCAGTTCTTC	CASSHTGTSGGTAYNEQFF
TRBV7-2	TRBJ2-7	TRBD1	few	TGTGCCAGCAGCTTAGGCGTCGGGACAGGCTTCAACGAGCAGTACTTC	CASSLGVGTGFNEQYF
TRBV28	TRBJ2-1	.	.	TGTGCCAGCAGTTTTAATTTCGGAAATGAGCAGTTCTTC	CASSFNFGNEQFF
TRBV7-2	TRBJ1-4	.	few	TGTGCCAGCAGCGGACCGCTAGTGGGACTGTTTTTT	CASSGPLVGLFF
TRBV6-6	TRBJ1-4	.	.	TGTGCCAGCAGTCTGGGTGCAACTAATGAAAAACTGTTTTTT	CASSLGATNEKLFF
TRBV6-2/TRBV6-3	TRBJ1-1	.	.	TGTGCCAGCAGTCTCCGTGGGTCCACTGAAGCTTTCTTT	CASSLRGSTEAFF
TRBV27	TRBJ2-1	TRBD2	once	TGTGCCAGCAGACCCCGGACTAGCGGGGGGCTGATCTCCTACAATGAGCAGTTCTTC	CASRPRTSGGLISYNEQFF
TRBV7-2	TRBJ2-3	TRBD2	.	TGTGCCAGCAGCCTCCAACTGACTAGCGGTGCCGATACGCAGTATTTT	CASSLQLTSGADTQYF
TRBV5-5	TRBJ1-2	.	.	TGTGCCAGCAGCTCAGGGTCCCTCAACTATGGCTACACCTTC	CASSSGSLNYGYTF
TRBV6-6	TRBJ2-5	.	few	TGTGCCAGCGGTCCACAAGAGACCCAGTACTTC	CASGPQETQYF
TRBV2	TRBJ1-5	.	.	TGTGCCAGCAGTGACAGTTATCAGCCCCAGCATTTT	CASSDSYQPQHF
TRBV28	TRBJ2-1	.	.	TGTGCAACCGTGGGGGGGCTACCGGGGAATGAGCAGTTCTTC	CATVGGLPGNEQFF
TRBV3-1/TRBV3-2	TRBJ1-1	.	few	TGTGCCAGCAGCCAAGTAGGGGACACTGAAGCTTTCTTT	CASSQVGDTEAFF
TRBV6-2/TRBV6-3	TRBJ1-6	.	.	TGTGCCAGCAGTTACTCTCGTGGTGAACTGGGGAATTCACCCCTCCACTTT	CASSYSRGELGNSPLHF
TRBV3-1/TRBV3-2	TRBJ2-7	.	.	TGTGCCAGCAGCCAAGATTCCCTAGTGGGGCAGTACTTC	CASSQDSLVGQYF
TRBV5-1	TRBJ2-4	.	.	TGCGCCAGCAGCTTGGAGGGCCCCGGGGACATTCAGTACTTC	CASSLEGPGDIQYF
TRBV5-1	TRBJ1-1	.	.	TGCGCCAGCAGCTTGGGACAGGTTGGCACTGAAGCTTTCTTT	CASSLGQVGTEAFF